The rows below give T cell receptor beta chains drawn from one sample of a study of neoadjuvant anti-PD-1 for oral cavity cancer. Some clones are missing from TCRdb's copy, which holds only in-frame ones; the method was immunoSEQ multiplex PCR. Of 75,000 to 100,000 clones listed, 70% to 85% are singletons. The starting material was PBMCs, obtained before nivolumab (anti-PD-1) treatment. The receptors originated from a person between 35 and 79 years old with oral cavity squamous cell carcinoma. CDR3s include the opening cysteine and the closing phenylalanine or tryptophan. The D gene is left open where the match is weak. Expanded clones get a size class; other rows say once, few or many, or leave the size out.

clone size	J gene	V gene	D gene	CDR3 DNA	CDR3 protein
once	TRBJ1-2	TRBV6-6	TRBD1	TGTGCCAGCAGCCGAGGACCGGGACAGGGTGGGGATGGCTACACCTTC	CASSRGPGQGGDGYTF
NA	TRBJ2-7	TRBV6-5	NA	TGTGCCAGCAGTTACTCAACAGGAATAACCTACGAGCAGTACTTC	CASSYSTGITYEQYF
NA	TRBJ1-2	TRBV6-5	NA	TGTGCCAGCAGTTACTCGAGAGGGGGCTATGGCTACACCTTC	CASSYSRGGYGYTF
once	TRBJ1-5	TRBV19	NA	TGTGCCAGTAGTATGGGGCTGACCCAGCCCCAGCATTTT	CASSMGLTQPQHF
NA	TRBJ1-3	TRBV6-6	NA	TGTGCCAGCAGTTCTCAGGGGACTGGAAACACCATATATTTT	CASSSQGTGNTIYF
NA	TRBJ2-1	TRBV2	TRBD2	TGTGCCAGCAGGGGTAGCGGGGGAATTTCCTACAATGAGCAGTTCTTC	CASRGSGGISYNEQFF
once	TRBJ1-4	TRBV6-4	NA	TGTGCCAGCAGTGAAAGGGCCTTTAATGAAAAACTGTTTTTT	CASSERAFNEKLFF
NA	TRBJ2-2	TRBV11-2	NA	TGTGCCAGCAGCCCCGTATTAACCGGGGAGCTGTTTTTT	CASSPVLTGELFF
NA	TRBJ1-5	TRBV27	TRBD1	TGTGCCAGCAGTACCTTTGGGACAGGGCTCAATCAGCCCCAGCATTTT	CASSTFGTGLNQPQHF
many	TRBJ2-7	TRBV29-1	TRBD2	TGCAGCGTCGCCAGCTCAGCGGGAGTTGTCGAGCAGTACTTC	CSVASSAGVVEQYF
NA	TRBJ2-1	TRBV14	NA	TGTGCCAGCAGCCAAGTTTGGGGGGCATCCTACAATGAGCAGTTCTTC	CASSQVWGASYNEQFF
NA	TRBJ2-1	TRBV25-1	TRBD2	TGTGCCAGCAGTCCTCTACTAGCGGGAGTAGGGAATGAGCAGTTCTTC	CASSPLLAGVGNEQFF
NA	TRBJ2-3	TRBV7-9	TRBD1	TGTGCCAGCAGCTTACGGGGACAGACCACAGATACGCAGTATTTT	CASSLRGQTTDTQYF
NA	TRBJ1-1	TRBV19	NA	TGTGCCAGTAGCCCGACCGGATGGAGGACTGAAGCTTTCTTT	CASSPTGWRTEAFF
NA	TRBJ1-5	TRBV28	NA	TGTGCCATCAGACAGGTGGGAGGCAATCAGCCCCAGCATTTT	CAIRQVGGNQPQHF
NA	TRBJ2-3	TRBV19	TRBD2	TGTGCCAGTAGGCGACTAGCGGGAAACACAGATACGCAGTATTTT	CASRRLAGNTDTQYF
NA	TRBJ2-2	TRBV9	NA	TGTGCCAGCAGCGTAGAGGTGACCGGGGAGCTGTTTTTT	CASSVEVTGELFF
NA	TRBJ2-1	TRBV6-1	NA	TGTGCCAGCAGTGGAGTCAGAAGCTCCTACAATGAGCAGTTCTTC	CASSGVRSSYNEQFF
NA	TRBJ2-6	TRBV7-8	NA	TGTGCCAGCAGCGCATCTTACCCACAAAGTCGGGCCAACGTCCTGACTTTC	CASSASYPQSRANVLTF
NA	TRBJ2-1	TRBV7-9	TRBD2	TGTGCCAGCAGCTTAGGGGAGACTAGCGTAGGGGAGCAGTTCTTC	CASSLGETSVGEQFF
NA	TRBJ2-7	TRBV10-3	TRBD2	TGTGCCATCAGTGTAGGCCTAGCGGGAGCATCCAACGAGCAGTACTTC	CAISVGLAGASNEQYF
NA	TRBJ2-7	TRBV11-2	TRBD1	TGTGCCAGCAGCTCCTTTGGGACAGCCGACTACGAGCAGTACTTC	CASSSFGTADYEQYF
few	TRBJ2-7	TRBV2	TRBD2	TGTGCCAGCAGTGTAGTTGGGACTAGTAGCGAGCAGTACTTC	CASSVVGTSSEQYF
NA	TRBJ1-5	TRBV2	NA	TGTGCCAGCTTAAGGGGACCTACCCCAAATCAGCCCCAGCATTTT	CASLRGPTPNQPQHF
NA	TRBJ1-2	TRBV7-2	NA	TGTGCCAGCAGCTTAGGGTTACAGATCTATGGCTACACCTTC	CASSLGLQIYGYTF
few	TRBJ2-7	TRBV20-1	NA	TGCAGTGCTTCAGTCTACGAGCAGTACTTC	CSASVYEQYF
NA	TRBJ1-2	TRBV5-8	TRBD1	TGTGCCAGCAGCCGGGACAGGGTTGGCTACACCTTC	CASSRDRVGYTF
NA	TRBJ1-4	TRBV2	NA	TGTGCCAGTTCAACAGGCCGAACAACTAATGAAAAACTGTTTTTT	CASSTGRTTNEKLFF
NA	TRBJ2-7	TRBV7-3	NA	TGTGCCAGCAGCTTTGGACAGAACTACGAGCAGTACTTC	CASSFGQNYEQYF
NA	TRBJ2-3	TRBV11-3	TRBD2	TGTGCCAGCAGCGAGACTAGCGGGAGAGGTTATACGCAGTATTTT	CASSETSGRGYTQYF
NA	TRBJ2-7	TRBV5-1	TRBD1	TGCGCCAGCAGCTTGGAACAGGGGGTCTACGAGCAGTACTTC	CASSLEQGVYEQYF
NA	TRBJ1-5	TRBV5-6	NA	TGTGCCAGCAGCTTGGGGGCAGACAATAGCAATCAGCCCCAGCATTTT	CASSLGADNSNQPQHF
NA	TRBJ1-4	TRBV9	NA	TGTGCCAGCAGCGGTACAGGGAAAAAACTGTTTTTT	CASSGTGKKLFF
NA	TRBJ2-5	TRBV6-5	TRBD2	TGTGCCAGCAGTGCGAGCGGGATCAAAGAGACCCAGTACTTC	CASSASGIKETQYF
NA	TRBJ1-4	TRBV6-1	TRBD1	TGTGCCAGCACAGCGACAGGGGCAAATGAAAAACTGTTTTTT	CASTATGANEKLFF
NA	TRBJ1-1	TRBV6-5	NA	TGTGCCAGCAGACCACCGGGACGGACGAACACTGAAGCTTTCTTT	CASRPPGRTNTEAFF
NA	TRBJ2-7	TRBV6-5	NA	TGTGCCAGCAGTTGGCAAATCAAGGGCGAGCAGTACTTC	CASSWQIKGEQYF
NA	TRBJ2-1	TRBV7-9	NA	TGTGCCAGCAGCGCCCCCTCCGCGGTTGAGCAGTTCTTC	CASSAPSAVEQFF
NA	TRBJ2-6	TRBV30	NA	TGTGCCTGGTACCCCCCCTCTGGGGCCAACGTCCTGACTTTC	CAWYPPSGANVLTF
few	TRBJ2-3	TRBV2	TRBD1	TGTGCCAGCAGTACCGACAGGGGCGGCACAGATACGCAGTATTTT	CASSTDRGGTDTQYF
NA	TRBJ2-7	TRBV19	TRBD2	TGTGCCAGTAGTATAACCCTGCGGGGGGGCGAGGGGTACGAGCAGTACTTC	CASSITLRGGEGYEQYF
NA	TRBJ1-3	TRBV6-1	NA	TGTGCCAGCAGTGATCCTGCCGGAGGTACCGGAAACACCATATATTTT	CASSDPAGGTGNTIYF
NA	TRBJ1-1	TRBV6-1	NA	TGTGCCAGCGCACTGAACACTGAAGCTTTCTTT	CASALNTEAFF
NA	TRBJ1-5	TRBV6-6	NA	TGTGCCAGCAGCCGTACACTAAATCAGCCCCAGCATTTT	CASSRTLNQPQHF
NA	TRBJ2-7	TRBV6-1	TRBD2	TGTGCCAGCAGGGGGGGGACTAGCGGGAGTTACGAGCAGTACTTC	CASRGGTSGSYEQYF
NA	TRBJ2-3	TRBV4-2	NA	TGTGCCAGCAGCCAAGATCGACTAGGGAGCACAGATACGCAGTATTTT	CASSQDRLGSTDTQYF
NA	TRBJ2-3	TRBV30	TRBD2	TGTGCCTGGAGGGTCCCGGGACTAGCGGGAGGGTTAGATACGCAGTATTTT	CAWRVPGLAGGLDTQYF
NA	TRBJ2-3	TRBV5-4	TRBD2	TGTGCCAGCAGCTCCGGACTAGCGGGTGGAAATACGCAGTATTTT	CASSSGLAGGNTQYF
NA	TRBJ2-3	TRBV9	NA	TGTGCCACCTCCCGGGACACTAGCACAGATACGCAGTATTTT	CATSRDTSTDTQYF
once	TRBJ2-7	TRBV5-6	TRBD2	TGTGCCAGCAGCTTGGGGCTAGCGGCGTCCTACGAGCAGTACTTC	CASSLGLAASYEQYF
NA	TRBJ2-7	TRBV7-2	NA	TGTGCCAGCAGCTCCACCCGCCCTAGCGCCTTCGAGCAGTACTTC	CASSSTRPSAFEQYF
few	TRBJ1-2	TRBV19	TRBD1	TGTGCCAGTGCGACGGGACAGGGCTATGGCTACACCTTC	CASATGQGYGYTF
NA	TRBJ2-3	TRBV27	TRBD2	TGTGCCAGCAGTTTCTTCTTGACTAGCGGAAACACAGATACGCAGTATTTT	CASSFFLTSGNTDTQYF
NA	TRBJ1-5	TRBV6-5	NA	TGTGCCAGCAGTTACTCGAAGGACAGCAATCAGCCCCAGCATTTT	CASSYSKDSNQPQHF
NA	TRBJ2-1	TRBV11-3	NA	TGTGCCAGCAGCTTAGGGCCCACGAGCTCCTACAATGAGCAGTTCTTC	CASSLGPTSSYNEQFF